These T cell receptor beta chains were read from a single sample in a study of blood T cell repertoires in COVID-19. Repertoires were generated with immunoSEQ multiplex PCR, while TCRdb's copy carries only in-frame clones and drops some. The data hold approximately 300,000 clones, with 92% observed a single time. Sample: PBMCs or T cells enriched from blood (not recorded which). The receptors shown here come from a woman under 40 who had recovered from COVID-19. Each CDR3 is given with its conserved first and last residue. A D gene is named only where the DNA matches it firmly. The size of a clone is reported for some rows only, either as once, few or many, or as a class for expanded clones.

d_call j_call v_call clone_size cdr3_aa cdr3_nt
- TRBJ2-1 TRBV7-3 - CASSLRASSDSSYNEQFF TGTGCCAGCAGCTTAAGGGCGTCTAGCGATAGCTCCTACAATGAGCAGTTCTTC
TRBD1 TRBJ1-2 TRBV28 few CASSSGGEGYTF TGTGCCAGCAGTTCAGGGGGTGAGGGCTACACCTTC
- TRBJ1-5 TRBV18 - CASSGRDVGPQHF TGTGCCAGCTCCGGCAGGGATGTCGGGCCCCAGCATTTT
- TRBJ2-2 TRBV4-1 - CASSQDGGGELFF TGCGCCAGCAGCCAAGACGGGGGCGGGGAGCTGTTTTTT
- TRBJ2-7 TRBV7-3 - CASSKGGEQYF TGTGCCAGCAGCAAAGGGGGTGAGCAGTACTTC
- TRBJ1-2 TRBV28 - CASSGGDNYGYTF TGTGCCAGCAGCGGGGGGGATAACTATGGCTACACCTTC
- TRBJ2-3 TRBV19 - CASSILFSADTQYF TGTGCCAGTAGTATTCTGTTTTCGGCAGATACGCAGTATTTT
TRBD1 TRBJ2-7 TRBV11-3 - CASSTTGSGYEQYF TGTGCCAGCAGCACGACAGGGTCAGGGTACGAGCAGTACTTC
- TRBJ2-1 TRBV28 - CASRKRMTFYNEQFF TGTGCCAGCAGGAAACGGATGACATTCTACAATGAGCAGTTCTTC
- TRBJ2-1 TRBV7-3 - CASSLTWRGPGNEQFF TGTGCCAGCAGCTTAACGTGGCGGGGGCCAGGCAATGAGCAGTTCTTC
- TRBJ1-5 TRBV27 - CASSYRVGNQPQHF TGTGCCAGCAGTTACAGGGTAGGCAATCAGCCCCAGCATTTT
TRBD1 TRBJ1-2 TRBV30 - CAWSKTGNYGYTF TGTGCCTGGAGTAAGACAGGGAATTATGGCTACACCTTC
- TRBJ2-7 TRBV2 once CASSEIGGSYEQYF TGTGCCAGCAGTGAAATTGGCGGCTCCTACGAGCAGTACTTC